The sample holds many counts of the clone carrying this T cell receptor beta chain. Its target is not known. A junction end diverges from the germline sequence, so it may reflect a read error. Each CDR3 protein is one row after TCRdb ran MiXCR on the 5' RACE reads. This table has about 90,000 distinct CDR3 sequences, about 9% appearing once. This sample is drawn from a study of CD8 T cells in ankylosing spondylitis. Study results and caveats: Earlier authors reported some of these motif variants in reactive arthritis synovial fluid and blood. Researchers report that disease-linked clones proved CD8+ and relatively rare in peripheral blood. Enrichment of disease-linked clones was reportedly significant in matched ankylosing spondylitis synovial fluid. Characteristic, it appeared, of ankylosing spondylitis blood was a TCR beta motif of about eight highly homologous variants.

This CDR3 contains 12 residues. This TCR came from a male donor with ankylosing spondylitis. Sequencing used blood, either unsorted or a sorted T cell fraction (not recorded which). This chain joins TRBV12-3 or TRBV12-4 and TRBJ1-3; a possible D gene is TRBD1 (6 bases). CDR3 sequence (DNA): TGTGCCAGCAGTCCGGGGGGGGCAGGGACGCATTTT. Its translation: CASSPGGAGTHF.